This passage covers 22 T cell receptor beta chains from one sample sequenced in a study of OX40 agonist ivuxolimab in advanced cancers. TCRdb's table, derived via immunoSEQ multiplex PCR, lists solely in-frame clones and lacks some. Seen here are some 100,000 clones, 85% to 90% observed once, and the top ten hold roughly 2.1%. The sequencing used CD4+ or CD8+ T cells sorted from blood, collected in a trial of the OX40 agonist ivuxolimab. These receptor sequences come from an adult with an advanced solid tumor such as melanoma, head and neck, liver or kidney cancer.

This chain uses TRBV5-1 with TRBJ2-1; D call uncertain. Trimming left V 3 bases short and J 8 bases short, with 24 bases between. This CDR3 is 17 amino acids long. CDR1 SGHRS and CDR2 YFSETQ come from the germline V gene. The CDR3 bases are TGCGCCAGCAGCTACCACACTACACGACCCGTGGGCGATGAGCAGTTCTTC. Translation: CASSYHTTRPVGDEQFF.

The chain combines TRBV11-3 with TRBJ1-1; no firm D call. Per the germline V gene, CDR1 is SGHNT and CDR2 is YENEEA. CDR3 length equals 13 residues. The V gene lost 3 bases and the J gene lost 4 bases, with 9 bases spanning the gap. The CDR3 spells CASSFRDGTEAFF. CDR3 sequence (DNA): TGTGCCAGCAGCTTCCGAGACGGCACTGAAGCTTTCTTT. Complete variable domain (other parts from reference TRBV11-3 and TRBJ1-1): EAGVVQSPRYKIIEKKQPVAFWCNPISGHNTLYWYLQNLGQGPELLIRYENEEAVDDSQLPKDRFSAERLKGVDSTLKIQPAELGDSAVYLCASSFRDGTEAFFGQGTRLTVV.

The chain has TRBV27 and TRBJ2-3; TRBD1 agrees at 7 bases. Germline loops: CDR1 MNHEY, CDR2 SMNVEV (reference sequence). The ends lost 5 bases at V and 2 bases at J; junction bases unmatched: 13. The CDR3 consists of 17 residues. Here the CDR3 reads CASSLDRAFGNTDTQYF. CDR3 DNA sequence: TGTGCCAGCAGTCTAGACAGGGCCTTTGGGAACACAGATACGCAGTATTTT.

The V gene is TRBV10-3, the J gene TRBJ1-1; the D gene is possibly TRBD1 (5 bases). Germline V gives CDR1 ENHRY, CDR2 SYGVKD. V lost 0 bases to trimming and J lost 6 bases, with 8 bases between them. CDR3 length: 13 amino acids. CDR3 residues: CAISESGGPEAFF. DNA for the CDR3: TGTGCCATCAGTGAGTCTGGGGGACCTGAAGCTTTCTTT.

This chain joins TRBV5-1 and TRBJ1-2, with D hard to call. The germline V and J ends were trimmed by 0 bases and 1 base, with 7 bases remaining between them. CDR1 and CDR2 (germline): SGHRS, YFSETQ. The CDR3 has 14 amino acids. CDR3 sequence: CASSLATRNYGYTF. The CDR3 region has the DNA TGCGCCAGCAGCTTGGCGACACGTAACTATGGCTACACCTTC. The full variable domain, completed using reference TRBV5-1 and TRBJ1-2, is KAGVTQTPRYLIKTRGQQVTLSCSPISGHRSVSWYQQTPGQGLQFLFEYFSETQRNKGNFPGRFSGRQFSNSRSEMNVSTLELGDSALYLCASSLATRNYGYTFGSGTRLTVV.

Only one count was recorded for this clone. The chain employs TRBV5-1 and TRBJ2-5; the D gene is possibly TRBD2 (6 bases). V was trimmed by 4 bases and J by 2 bases, leaving 9 bases between them. CDR1 SGHRS and CDR2 YFSETQ come from the germline V gene. The CDR3 extends over 13 amino acids. The DNA for the CDR3 is TGCGCCAGCAGCCCGGGACTGCAAGAGACCCAGTACTTC. The encoded protein is CASSPGLQETQYF.

This rearrangement joins TRBV7-2 to TRBJ2-1, with 7 nucleotides matching TRBD2. V lost 8 bases, J lost 2 bases, and 9 bases stayed unmatched. Germline CDR1 SGHTA, CDR2 FQGNSA. The CDR3 has 15 amino acids. CDR3 residues: CASGKEGRAYNEQFF. CDR3 coding DNA: TGTGCCAGCGGAAAAGAGGGGAGGGCCTACAATGAGCAGTTCTTC. Supplemented by reference TRBV7-2 and TRBJ2-1, the full variable domain reads GAGVSQSPSNKVTEKGKDVELRCDPISGHTALYWYRQSLGQGLEFLIYFQGNSAPDKSGLPSDRFSAERTGGSVSTLTIQRTQQEDSAVYLCASGKEGRAYNEQFFGPGTRLTVL.

CDR3 DNA: TGTGCCAGCAGGAAACGGGCGTCGGGGTTCACAGATACGCAGTATTTT. Protein product: CASRKRASGFTDTQYF. The J gene is TRBJ2-3, the V gene TRBV6-6; D might be TRBD2 (5 bases). The V and J ends lost 6 bases and 2 bases respectively, with 18 bases between them. Looked up from germline, CDR1 is MNHNY and CDR2 is SVGAGI (reference sequence). This CDR3 region has 16 residues.

Here the CDR3 reads CASRTGAGRQETQYF. CDR3 in DNA: TGTGCCAGCAGAACTGGGGCAGGTAGGCAAGAGACCCAGTACTTC. V usage is TRBV28 and J usage is TRBJ2-5; TRBD1 might be the D (5 bases). The CDR3 extends over 15 amino acids. Germline CDR1 and CDR2: MDHEN and SYDVKM. The V gene lost 6 bases and the J gene lost 2 bases, with 16 bases spanning the gap.

CDR3 loop: CSVEDQGQGETQYF. CDR3 sequence (DNA): TGCAGCGTTGAAGATCAAGGACAGGGGGAGACCCAGTACTTC. The chain uses TRBV29-1 and TRBJ2-5; 9 bases fit TRBD1. V was pared by 0 bases and J by 5 bases, with 4 bases of the junction left unmatched. The CDR3 runs 14 residues. The germline CDR1 and CDR2 sequences are SQVTM and ANQGSEA.

This clone was picked up a small number of times. The chain employs TRBV18 and TRBJ2-5; perhaps TRBD2 as D (5 bases). Trimming shortened V by 0 bases and J by 5 bases, and 10 bases separated the two germline ends. Germline CDR1 reads KGHSH; CDR2 reads LQKENI. CDR3 size: 14 residues. CDR3 DNA: TGTGCCAGCTCACCACCATCCACGGGGGAGACCCAGTACTTC. Translated, it gives CASSPPSTGETQYF.

The chain recombines TRBV7-6 with TRBJ1-3; the D is unclear. The V and J ends lost 3 bases and 0 bases respectively, with 18 bases between them. Looked up from germline, CDR1 is SGHVS and CDR2 is FNYEAQ. The CDR3 is 18 amino acids. The DNA for the CDR3 is TGTGCCAGCAGCTTTAAGGTCTTACGTCCCTCCTCTGGAAACACCATATATTTT. Translating gives CASSFKVLRPSSGNTIYF.

Notes on this clone: The junction does not match germline at one end; this may be a read error. The chain has TRBV6-5 and TRBJ1-2, with a weak D call TRBD1 (5 bases). Germline V gives CDR1 MNHEY, CDR2 SVGAGI. This CDR3 is 15 amino acids long. CDR3 DNA sequence: TGTGTCAGCAGTTACTCGAGGGGCCTTATGAATGGCTACACCTTC. This sequence encodes CVSSYSRGLMNGYTF.

The count of this clone is one. The chain uses TRBV18 and TRBJ1-2; D unclear. CDR3 length equals 15 residues. Germline CDR1 reads KGHSH; CDR2 reads LQKENI. V gave up 0 bases and J gave up 7 bases, with 15 bases separating them. The chain's CDR3 is CASSPPVSLEVGYTF. CDR3 sequence (DNA): TGTGCCAGCTCACCACCGGTCAGCTTAGAAGTTGGCTACACCTTC. Supplemented by reference TRBV18 and TRBJ1-2, the full variable domain reads NAGVMQNPRHLVRRRGQEARLRCSPMKGHSHVYWYRQLPEEGLKFMVYLQKENIIDESGMPKERFSAEFPKEGPSILRIQQVVRGDSAAYFCASSPPVSLEVGYTFGSGTRLTVV.

The gene calls are TRBV18 and TRBJ2-7; D ambiguous. CDR1 and CDR2 from the germline V gene are KGHSH and LQKENI. The CDR3 sequence is 13 residues long. Trimming stripped 0 bases from V and 6 bases from J, with 9 bases between. CDR3 in amino acids: CASSPPAASEQYF. DNA for the CDR3: TGTGCCAGCTCACCACCGGCAGCGAGCGAGCAGTACTTC.

CDR3 protein: CASSLLGERTEAFF. In nucleotides, the CDR3 is TGTGCCAGCAGCTTGTTAGGGGAACGGACTGAAGCTTTCTTT. This sequence joins TRBV5-6 and TRBJ1-1; possibly TRBD1 for D (5 bases). Germline V gene data show CDR1 as SGHDT and CDR2 as YYEEEE. V lost 1 base, J lost 5 bases, and 12 bases lay in between. The CDR3 is 14 residues long.

The chain is built from TRBV4-1 and TRBJ2-1; TRBD1 aligns across 8 bases. Germline CDR1 reads MGHRA; CDR2 reads YSYEKL. V was pared by 2 bases and J by 8 bases, with 8 bases of the junction left unmatched. The CDR3 extends over 15 amino acids. CDR3 in DNA: TGCGCCAGCAGCCAAATTGGCAGGGGGCTGTATGAGCAGTTCTTC. Its translation: CASSQIGRGLYEQFF.

This clone was seen only once. CDR3 residues: CASSPSSSGRAENTQYF. The CDR3 DNA is TGTGCCAGCAGTCCTAGTTCTAGCGGGAGAGCTGAGAATACGCAGTATTTT. J is TRBJ2-3 and V is TRBV28; 10 bases map to TRBD2. Germline V lookup: CDR1 MDHEN, CDR2 SYDVKM. J lost 7 bases, V lost 5 bases, and 15 bases had no gene match. The CDR3 runs 17 residues.

The chain is built from TRBV10-1 and TRBJ1-1; 7 bases are a match to TRBD1. Trimming cost V 9 bases and J 4 bases; bases outside gene matches: 20. The CDR3 consists of 17 residues. From germline, CDR1 is WNHNN and CDR2 SYGVQD (reference sequence). The CDR3 spells CARTRDRLGFRGTEAFF. For the CDR3, the DNA is TGCGCCAGGACAAGGGACAGACTGGGTTTCCGGGGCACTGAAGCTTTCTTT.

This chain links TRBV2 with TRBJ2-7; possible D gene TRBD2, 5 bases. Trimming left V 4 bases short and J 3 bases short, with 10 bases between. Germline V gene lookup returns CDR1 SNHLY and CDR2 FYNNEI. The CDR3 covers 13 residues. CDR3 in DNA: TGTGCCAGCAGTGGAGGGTTAAACTACGAGCAGTACTTC. Amino acids: CASSGGLNYEQYF.

This chain uses TRBV20-1 with TRBJ2-7; possibly TRBD2 for D (5 bases). V was pared by 6 bases and J by 2 bases, with 8 bases between. The CDR3 contains 11 residues. In germline, CDR1 is DFQATT, CDR2 SNEGSKA (reference sequence). CDR3 nucleotide sequence: TGCAGTGCCCCGGGGACCTACGAGCAGTACTTC. Translation gives CSAPGTYEQYF.

The rearrangement links TRBV2 to TRBJ1-1; D not certain. Germline assignment: CDR1 SNHLY and CDR2 FYNNEI. CDR3 length: 13 amino acids. The ends were cut back, 3 bases at V and 3 bases at J, with 8 bases in the middle. CDR3 DNA: TGTGCCAGCAGTGACCTGGGGTACACTGAAGCTTTCTTT. This translates into CASSDLGYTEAFF.